The 32 T cell receptor beta chains below come from one sample, sequenced in a study of Graves' ophthalmopathy and Graves' hyperthyroidism. Beta-chain TCR CDR3 regions were amplified from RNA transcripts. The authors performed first-round RT-PCR with HTBI primers and then a second-round multiplex PCR. TCRdb re-analysed the multiplex PCR reads in MiXCR, keeping a single row per CDR3 protein. The data show 600,000 to 700,000 distinct CDR3 sequences, over 40% seen once. Sequencing was carried out using peripheral blood. The receptor source for this set is an adult man with Graves' ophthalmopathy.

This clonotype was found many times. The gene calls are TRBV5-5 and TRBJ1-3; no firm D call. V was trimmed by 7 bases and J by 5 bases, leaving 13 bases between them. Germline-derived CDR1 and CDR2 are SGHKS and YYEKEE (reference sequence). CDR3 length equals 13 residues. This chain's CDR3 is CASEPKARNTIYF. DNA of the CDR3: TGTGCCAGCGAACCCAAAGCCCGAAACACCATATATTTT.

The rearrangement uses TRBV15 and TRBJ2-7; D tentatively fits TRBD1 or TRBD2 (5 bases each). CDR1 is LNHNV and CDR2 is YYDKDF in the germline V gene (reference sequence). V lost 0 bases to trimming and J lost 7 bases, with 13 bases between them. The CDR3 covers 14 residues. In DNA, the CDR3 is TGTGCCACCAGCAGAGATCGGGGCCCAGGGGAGCAGTACTTC. This sequence encodes CATSRDRGPGEQYF.

This clonotype was recorded a few times. The chain carries TRBV4-2 and TRBJ2-5, with TRBD2 matching over 9 bases. In germline, CDR1 is LGHNA, CDR2 YNFKEQ. The trim removed 5 bases at V and 0 bases at J, leaving 4 bases unmatched. The CDR3 extends over 15 amino acids. This CDR3 reads CASSKAGGYQETQYF. CDR3 bases: TGTGCCAGCAGCAAAGCGGGGGGCTACCAAGAGACCCAGTACTTC.

This clonotype was detected many times. At one boundary the junction diverges from the germline segment, which might be a read error. The rearrangement uses TRBV29-1 and TRBJ1-1; 8 bases line up with TRBD1. This CDR3 has 17 residues. Germline V CDR1 and CDR2: SQVTM, ANQGSEA. CDR3 loop: CSVEGTGLSDMNTEAFF. CDR3 nucleotides: TGCAGCGTAGAAGGGACAGGTCTATCCGATATGAACACTGAAGCTTTCTTT.

The chain carries TRBV30 and TRBJ1-2; perhaps TRBD1 as D (5 bases). Deletions cut 0 bases from V and 5 bases from J, with 10 bases between. Germline CDR1 reads GTSNPN; CDR2 reads SVGIG (reference sequence). The length of the CDR3 is 13 residues. CDR3 in DNA: TGTGCCTGGAGTGTTGGCTGGGGGTATGGCTACACCTTC. It specifies CAWSVGWGYGYTF.

The V call is TRBV25-1, the J call TRBJ1-4; possible D gene TRBD1, 5 bases. This CDR3 comprises 12 residues. CDR1 and CDR2 from the germline V gene are MGHDK and SYGVNS. V lost 7 bases, J lost 6 bases, and 9 bases lay in between. The CDR3 region has the DNA TGTGCCAGCATGCAGGGAGATGAAAAACTGTTTTTT. It specifies CASMQGDEKLFF.

The chain uses TRBV9 and TRBJ2-6; TRBD2 matches 10 bases. The ends lost 3 bases at V and 0 bases at J; junction bases unmatched: 3. Germline lookup yields CDR1 SGDLS and CDR2 YYNGEE. CDR3 size: 17 residues. CDR3 region: CASSGSGGGSGANVLTF. The CDR3 bases are TGTGCCAGCAGCGGCAGCGGGGGGGGCTCTGGGGCCAACGTCCTGACTTTC.

The chain employs TRBV20-1 and TRBJ1-2, with D possibly being TRBD1 (6 bases). The CDR3 runs to 13 residues. With 0 bases removed from V and 5 bases from J, the gap between germline ends came to 10 bases. CDR1 and CDR2 from the germline V gene are DFQATT and SNEGSKA (reference sequence). The CDR3 spells CSARDWQGYGYTF. Written as DNA, the CDR3 is TGCAGTGCTAGAGATTGGCAGGGGTATGGCTACACCTTC.

A remark on this clonotype: At one boundary the junction diverges from the germline segment, which might be a read error. V gene TRBV9 combines with J gene TRBJ2-2; D is unclear. Germline V CDR1 and CDR2: SGDLS, YYNGEE. The CDR3 totals 15 residues. DNA for the CDR3: TGTGCCAGCAGCGTTGTACGACCGAATACCGGGGAGCTGTTTTTT. Its protein product is CASSVVRPNTGELFF.

V gene TRBV5-6 combines with J gene TRBJ1-1; D gene uncertain. Between the trimmed V and J ends, which lost 6 bases and 1 base, there was a span of 10 bases. Germline loops: CDR1 SGHDT, CDR2 YYEEEE. CDR3 size: 13 residues. The CDR3 DNA reads as TGTGCCAGCAACTTCGGCGAGAACACTGAAGCTTTCTTT. Translated: CASNFGENTEAFF.

Comments on this clonotype: This may be a read error: a much more frequent sequence differs by one nucleotide. V usage is TRBV14 and J usage is TRBJ2-2; D perhaps matches TRBD1 (5 bases). The CDR3 has 16 amino acids. Trimming cost V 1 base and J 5 bases, with 14 bases left between them. Germline V gene sequence: CDR1 SGHDN, CDR2 FVKESK. CDR3 nucleotide sequence: TGTGCCAGCAGCCAAGTCGGCAGGGAAATTACCGGGGAGCTGTTTTTT. This translates into CASSQVGREITGELFF.

This rearrangement joins TRBV7-9 to TRBJ2-7; 7 nucleotides align to TRBD2. The CDR3 runs 17 residues. Trimming removed 0 bases from V and 0 bases from J; junction bases left unmatched: 8. Germline lookup yields CDR1 SEHNR and CDR2 FQNEAQ (reference sequence). The CDR3 DNA reads as TGTGCCAGCAGCTTAGCGAGCTCGCGGGAGCGCTCCTACGAGCAGTACTTC. Translated, it gives CASSLASSRERSYEQYF.

The chain is built from TRBV4-1 and TRBJ2-1; 9 nucleotides line up with TRBD2. Per germline, CDR1 MGHRA and CDR2 YSYEKL. Germline trimming cut 0 bases from V and 6 bases from J; bases unmatched to any gene: 3. The CDR3 covers 15 residues. The CDR3 DNA reads as TGCGCCAGCAGCCAAGAGAGCGGGGGGTGCAATGAGCAGTTCTTC. Translation gives CASSQESGGCNEQFF.

The V call is TRBV28, the J call TRBJ1-5; tentatively, D is TRBD1 (6 bases). Germline V gene sequence: CDR1 MDHEN, CDR2 SYDVKM. The V gene lost 1 base and the J gene lost 12 bases, with 10 bases spanning the gap. The CDR3 contains 12 residues. CDR3 nucleotides: TGTGCCAGCAGTTTATATGGGGGGCTCCAGCATTTT. It codes for CASSLYGGLQHF.

Note on this clonotype: At one boundary the junction diverges from the germline segment, which might be a read error. The chain couples TRBV2 to TRBJ2-7; the D call may be TRBD1 or TRBD2 (5 bases each). The CDR3 contains 14 residues. Looked up from germline, CDR1 is SNHLY and CDR2 is FYNNEI. The CDR3 DNA follows: TGTGCCAGCAGTGAACCGGGACCCCCCTATGAGCAGTACTTC. This gives the protein CASSEPGPPYEQYF.

This clonotype has at least ten counts. The rearrangement uses TRBV7-3 and TRBJ2-7; 7 nucleotides align to TRBD1. CDR3 length equals 13 residues. The J segment lost 3 bases and the V segment lost 5 bases, leaving 4 bases of the junction unmatched. Germline V gives CDR1 SGHTA, CDR2 FQGTGA. CDR3 DNA sequence: TGTGCCAGCAGCCCTTGGGACAGCTACGAGCAGTACTTC. It is translated as CASSPWDSYEQYF.

DNA for the CDR3: TGTGCCACCAGCAGAAGAGGACCTAATGAAAAACTGTTTTTT. Translating gives CATSRRGPNEKLFF. The chain uses TRBV15 and TRBJ1-4; D not certain. This CDR3 region has 14 residues. Germline V lookup: CDR1 LNHNV, CDR2 YYDKDF (reference sequence). Trimming took off 2 bases at V and 3 bases at J, with 7 bases between the two ends.

The rearrangement links TRBV6-1 to TRBJ2-7; no clear D gene. Germline V gene data show CDR1 as MNHNS and CDR2 as SASEGT. V lost 5 bases and J 0 bases, leaving 14 bases between the germline ends. The CDR3 sequence is 15 residues long. The CDR3: CASSYTNYGSYEQYF. For the CDR3, the DNA is TGTGCCAGCAGTTACACTAACTATGGCTCCTACGAGCAGTACTTC.

The table lists this clonotype with a few counts. CDR3 region: CSASDSSGGSYEQYF. The CDR3 coding sequence is TGCAGTGCTAGCGATTCTAGCGGGGGGAGCTACGAGCAGTACTTC. The chain carries TRBV20-1 and TRBJ2-7, with TRBD2 identical over 11 bases. The junction had 7 bases not matched to a gene; V was cut back by 3 bases and J by 3 bases. The germline V gene has CDR1 DFQATT and CDR2 SNEGSKA (reference sequence). The CDR3 is 15 residues long.

In its sample, this clonotype was seen once. The chain employs TRBV10-3 and TRBJ1-4, with D tentatively TRBD1 (5 bases). Germline CDR1 reads ENHRY; CDR2 reads SYGVKD. Trimming stripped 3 bases from V and 8 bases from J, with 19 bases between. The CDR3 sequence is 16 residues long. Here the CDR3 reads CAISEILGQGGEKLFF. CDR3 in DNA: TGTGCCATCAGTGAAATTTTAGGTCAGGGAGGGGAAAAACTGTTTTTT.

This clonotype was detected a few times. The chain has TRBV7-3 and TRBJ2-2; D ambiguous. Germline-derived CDR1 and CDR2 are SGHTA and FQGTGA. V lost 2 bases, J lost 0 bases, and 13 bases lay in between. The CDR3 length is 17 residues. CDR3 amino acids: CASSLELLTTNTGELFF. For the CDR3, the DNA is TGTGCCAGCAGCTTAGAGCTATTAACTACGAACACCGGGGAGCTGTTTTTT.

With respect to this clonotype: One base away lies a much larger clone, so this may be a sequencing read error. This rearrangement joins TRBV7-9 to TRBJ1-2, with a weak D call TRBD1 (6 bases). The CDR3 covers 15 residues. The germline V gene encodes CDR1 SEHNR and CDR2 FQNEAQ (reference sequence). The V end was cut by 4 bases, the J end by 9 bases, with 21 bases between. For the CDR3, the DNA is TGTGCCAGCAGCTACGGGGACACCCCCGACTCGAGCTACACCTTC. Translated, it gives CASSYGDTPDSSYTF. The full variable domain, in which reference TRBV7-9 and TRBJ1-2 provide the parts outside the CDR3, is DTGVSQNPRHKITKRGQNVTFRCDPISEHNRLYWYRQTLGQGPEFLTYFQNEAQLEKSRLLSDRFSAERPKGSFSTLEIQRTEQGDSAMYLCASSYGDTPDSSYTFGSGTRLTVV.

This clonotype has ten or more counts. The rearrangement uses TRBV7-9 and TRBJ1-3; no clear D gene. From germline, CDR1 is SEHNR and CDR2 FQNEAQ (reference sequence). Trimming took 3 bases from V and 0 from J, leaving 9 bases between them. CDR3 size: 15 residues. CDR3 in amino acids: CASSLTDFSGNTIYF. In nucleotides, the CDR3 is TGTGCCAGCAGCTTGACCGACTTCTCTGGAAACACCATATATTTT.

Concerning this clonotype: This may be a read error, as it is one base from a much larger clone. The chain employs TRBV7-9 and TRBJ1-5; 7 nucleotides match TRBD1. The V gene's germline CDR1 is SEHNR and CDR2 FQNEAQ (reference sequence). CDR3 size: 14 residues. The CDR3 reads CASGRDSGNQPHHF. CDR3 DNA sequence: TGTGCCAGCGGCCGGGACAGTGGCAATCAGCCCCATCATTTT. The full variable domain, its missing parts supplied by reference TRBV7-9 and TRBJ1-5, is DTGVSQNPRHKITKRGQNVTFRCDPISEHNRLYWYRQTLGQGPEFLTYFQNEAQLEKSRLLSDRFSAERPKGSFSTLEIQRTEQGDSAMYLCASGRDSGNQPHHFGDGTRLSIL.

This clonotype was counted once. The junction departs from the called germline gene at one end, perhaps through a read error. The chain uses TRBV7-8 and TRBJ2-5; D may correspond to TRBD1 or TRBD2 (5 bases each). The CDR3 extends over 16 amino acids. From germline, CDR1 is SGHVS and CDR2 FQNEAQ. This chain's CDR3 is CASSLRDPSPQEAQYF. As DNA, the CDR3 is TGTGCCAGCAGCTTACGGGACCCGAGCCCCCAAGAGGCCCAGTACTTC.

V is TRBV29-1 and J is TRBJ2-5; D is possibly TRBD1 or TRBD2 (5 bases each). V gave up 6 bases and J gave up 4 bases, with 24 bases separating them. The CDR3 covers 16 residues. Germline values: CDR1 SQVTM, CDR2 ANQGSEA. The CDR3 DNA sequence: TGCAGCGTCGCCAGCAGCTTGGAGCCAGGGAGAGAGACCCAGTACTTC. Protein sequence: CSVASSLEPGRETQYF. Full variable domain (remainder filled in from reference TRBV29-1 and TRBJ2-5): SAVISQKPSRDICQRGTSLTIQCQVDSQVTMMFWYRQQPGQSLTLIATANQGSEATYESGFVIDKFPISRPNLTFSTLTVSNMSPEDSSIYLCSVASSLEPGRETQYFGPGTRLLVL.

This clonotype was recorded many times. V is TRBV16 and J is TRBJ1-5; the D is unclear. The CDR3 is 13 amino acids. Trimming cost V 4 bases and J 4 bases, with 8 bases left between them. Germline V gene sequence: CDR1 KGHSY, CDR2 FQNENV. This CDR3 is CASSPTRNQPQHF. The CDR3 nucleotides are TGTGCCAGCAGCCCAACCCGGAATCAGCCCCAGCATTTT.

A word on this clonotype: No conserved phenylalanine or tryptophan is present at the end of the CDR3, so a read error is the likely explanation. It is unclear where the CDR3 begins or ends on the DNA, so no DNA is shown, and the CDR3 is as TCRdb lists it. The chain recombines TRBV29-1 with TRBJ1-3. Germline V lookup: CDR1 SQVTM, CDR2 ANQGSEA. From its first to its last residue, the CDR3 has 9 amino acids. The CDR3 loop reads CSAMGLAST.

The table lists this clonotype with a few counts. The gene calls are TRBV28 and TRBJ2-5; D perhaps matches TRBD2 (5 bases). The CDR3 runs 11 residues. Germline V gene data show CDR1 as MDHEN and CDR2 as SYDVKM. Trimming removed 2 bases from V and 7 bases from J, with 5 bases in between. The CDR3 bases are TGTGCCAGCAGTTTAAGCGGGACCCAGTACTTC. The encoded protein is CASSLSGTQYF.

This clonotype was seen only a few times. The genes are TRBV19 and TRBJ1-3; no clear D gene. The CDR3 is made up of 14 amino acids. Trimming shortened V by 6 bases and J by 0 bases, and 9 bases separated the two germline ends. Per the germline V gene, CDR1 is LNHDA and CDR2 is SQIVND (reference sequence). The chain's CDR3 is CASRGGSSGNTIYF. In DNA, the CDR3 is TGTGCCAGTAGGGGCGGGAGCTCTGGAAACACCATATATTTT. The whole variable domain, filled in from reference TRBV19 and TRBJ1-3, reads DGGITQSPKYLFRKEGQNVTLSCEQNLNHDAMYWYRQDPGQGLRLIYYSQIVNDFQKGDIAEGYSVSREKKESFPLTVTSAQKNPTAFYLCASRGGSSGNTIYFGEGSWLTVV.

V and J are TRBV29-1 and TRBJ1-5; D remains unclear. The CDR3 is 10 residues long. Germline V gene lookup returns CDR1 SQVTM and CDR2 ANQGSEA. V dropped 8 bases and J dropped 3 bases, with 5 bases sitting between them. In DNA form, the CDR3 reads TGCAGCCTTAACAATCAGCCCCAGCATTTT. Translating it yields CSLNNQPQHF.

The J gene is TRBJ2-7, the V gene TRBV7-2, with D perhaps TRBD2 (5 bases). The germline CDR1 and CDR2 sequences are SGHTA and FQGNSA. Trimming removed 1 base at V and 2 bases at J, with 12 bases between. The CDR3 is 15 amino acids. CDR3 in DNA: TGTGCCAGCAGCTTAGGTAGGACTTCTACCTACGAGCAGTACTTC. This sequence encodes CASSLGRTSTYEQYF.